This T cell receptor (beta chain) was sequenced during a study of cytomegalovirus exposure and HLA in healthy donors. Study-wide findings and caveats: Available immune exposure information was restricted to CMV serostatus only. The study put around 180 TCR beta chains on its list as cytomegalovirus-associated.

With V trimmed by 0 bases and J by 1 base, 9 bases remained unmatched. This CDR3 contains 17 residues. Per germline, CDR1 SGHTA and CDR2 FQGNSA. Only one count was recorded for this clone. As yet, its antigen is unknown. PCR primers comprised 60 Vbeta and 13 Jbeta primers. Produced via immunoSEQ multiplex PCR; TCRdb's table is partial and in-frame only. The table shows under 200,000 clones, with more than 75% occurring only once. The rearrangement uses TRBV7-2 and TRBJ2-7, with TRBD2 matching over 7 bases. The material sequenced was PBMCs. The receptor was derived from a man between 35 and 55 years old in good health and CMV-seropositive. The CDR3 is CASSLAWAGVVSYEQYF. The DNA of the CDR3 is TGTGCCAGCAGCTTAGCGTGGGCGGGGGTCGTTTCCTACGAGCAGTACTTC.